This TCR beta chain was documented in a study of CXCR3-negative and CXCR3-positive naive CD8 T cells. Notes on the study in general: More hydrophobic TRB CDR3s were found in CXCR3-positive naive cells than in CXCR3-negative naive cells.

Concerning this clonotype itself: Its antigen is not identified.

The study made its TRB cDNA libraries by 5' RACE, adding UMI labels. TCRdb reworked the 5' RACE reads into one entry per CDR3 protein, no DNA. Here the sample table reports about 150,000 distinct CDR3 sequences. This CDR3 spans 15 amino acids. Germline CDR1 reads LGHDT; CDR2 reads YNNKEL (reference sequence). The chain is built from TRBV3-1 and TRBJ2-2; the TCRdb D gene call, TRBD1, has no DNA to confirm it. The sequencing sample was made of naive CXCR3+ CD8+ T cells from blood. As for subset: CD45RO-CCR7+CD27+CD95- naive CD8+ T cells expressing CXCR3 (TNR3+). The sequence was obtained from a human donor in good health. Some clones in this sample may be carry-over from other donors' samples. The CDR3 reads CASSPEGQASGELFF.